This T cell receptor (beta chain) came from a study of cytomegalovirus exposure and HLA in healthy donors. Study observations and caveats: Specificity of a few CMV-associated chains for CMV antigens was verified in vitro. When analyzed later, a missense DCLRE1C variant was found to be linked to TCR beta V- and J-gene trimming. The study listed roughly 160 cytomegalovirus-associated TCR beta chains.

J gave up 6 bases and V 0 bases, and 4 bases lay outside the gene matches. CDR1 is MNHNY, CDR2 SVGAGI, per germline (reference sequence). CDR3 size: 15 residues. Healthy bone marrow donors made up the cohort. A word on this clone: The antigen is undetermined.

The PCR employed 60 Vbeta primers together with 13 Jbeta primers. Only in-frame clones appear in the TCRdb table, and some are missing; sequencing was by immunoSEQ multiplex PCR. The sample includes some 140,000 clones, roughly 80% of them seen just once. This TCR came from a man aged 18 to 29 in good health and CMV-seronegative. The specimen was PBMCs. The rearrangement uses TRBV6-6 and TRBJ2-7; TRBD2 agrees at 11 bases. DNA for the CDR3: TGTGCCAGCAGTTACTCGATAGCGGGGGGGTCCGAGCAGTACTTC. It codes for CASSYSIAGGSEQYF.